The rows below give T cell receptor beta chains drawn from one sample of a study of T cell responses to AZD1222 COVID-19 vaccine. TCRdb's copy holds only in-frame clones and misses some; the assay was immunoSEQ multiplex PCR. This table holds about 60,000 clones, about 85% found once. This sample comprised peripheral blood, obtained on day 0 of AZD1222 vaccination. The receptor set was obtained from an adult in good health. Both conserved end residues are part of each CDR3. D genes are given only for firm matches. The listing skips clone size in some rows; elsewhere it reads once, few, many or a size class.

DNA,CDR3,D,size,J,V
TGTGCCACCAGCAGGGCGAGCAGGGGGCATGAGCAGTTCTTC,CATSRASRGHEQFF,TRBD1,.,TRBJ2-1,TRBV15
TGTGCCAGCAGTTACTCGAACGCAGGGGGAAATTCACCCCTCCACTTT,CASSYSNAGGNSPLHF,TRBD1,.,TRBJ1-6,TRBV6-6
TGTGCCAGCTCATACGTGGACAGGGAACCTAATGAAAAACTGTTTTTT,CASSYVDREPNEKLFF,TRBD1,.,TRBJ1-4,TRBV5-6
TGTGCCAGCAGCCCACGGCTGGGGGTTTCGGCCCACGAGCAGTACTTC,CASSPRLGVSAHEQYF,.,.,TRBJ2-7,TRBV28
TGTGCCTGCTCCCGACAGGGGCAGAATTCACCCCTCCACTTT,CACSRQGQNSPLHF,TRBD1,.,TRBJ1-6,TRBV6-5
TGCAGCGTTGAAAGGGCCGAGGACACTGAAGCTTTCTTT,CSVERAEDTEAFF,.,.,TRBJ1-1,TRBV29-1
TGTGCCAGCAGATTTGCACAAACGAACACTGAAGCTTTCTTT,CASRFAQTNTEAFF,.,.,TRBJ1-1,TRBV2
TGTGCCAGCAGTTTGGGGCAGGGGGCGTTGGCCGGGGAGCTGTTTTTT,CASSLGQGALAGELFF,TRBD1,.,TRBJ2-2,TRBV27
TGCGCCAGCAGCTTGGAACGGGCGGGCTCCTACGAGCAGTACTTC,CASSLERAGSYEQYF,.,.,TRBJ2-7,TRBV5-1
TGTGCCAGCAGCTTAGAGAGGCGGAACAGTCTGAACACTGAAGCTTTCTTT,CASSLERRNSLNTEAFF,.,.,TRBJ1-1,TRBV11-2
TGCGCCAGCAGCACGTCAGGGCAGGTAGTTGCTTTCTTT,CASSTSGQVVAFF,.,.,TRBJ1-1,TRBV5-1
TGTGCCACCAGCAGAGATAAGGGACGGAACACCATATATTTT,CATSRDKGRNTIYF,.,few,TRBJ1-3,TRBV15
TGTGCCAGTAGTATAGGGGTAAATCAGCCCCAGCATTTT,CASSIGVNQPQHF,.,.,TRBJ1-5,TRBV19
TGTGCCACCAGCAGATACAGGGACACCGGGGAGCTGTTTTTT,CATSRYRDTGELFF,.,.,TRBJ2-2,TRBV15
TGTGCCAGCAGCTTGGGCCACAATGTTTACAATGAGCAGTTCTTC,CASSLGHNVYNEQFF,.,.,TRBJ2-1,TRBV5-4
TGTGCCAGCAGTCCGACAGGGGAACGTTCACCCCTCCACTTT,CASSPTGERSPLHF,TRBD1,.,TRBJ1-6,TRBV6-5
TGTGCCAGCAGCCGGACCTCCTATGGCTACACCTTC,CASSRTSYGYTF,.,.,TRBJ1-2,TRBV6-5
TGCGCCAGCAGCTTGGCTGATGGCTATGGCTACACCTTC,CASSLADGYGYTF,.,.,TRBJ1-2,TRBV5-1
TGTGCCAGCAGCCATCTGCCAGGGAATCGGGATGAGCAGTTCTTC,CASSHLPGNRDEQFF,.,.,TRBJ2-1,TRBV3-1/TRBV3-2
TGCGCCAGTGGCGAATCCCACGAGCAGTACTTC,CASGESHEQYF,.,.,TRBJ2-7,TRBV5-1
TGTGCCAGCAGCTTGGACGGGGGGCGAGAGACCCAGTACTTC,CASSLDGGRETQYF,.,.,TRBJ2-5,TRBV5-4
TGCGCCAGCAGCTTAGTCCAAGTGTTGGATGGCTACACCTTC,CASSLVQVLDGYTF,.,.,TRBJ1-2,TRBV5-1
TGTGCCAGCAGTGCGGACAGGTCACCGACCGGGGAGCTGTTTTTT,CASSADRSPTGELFF,TRBD1,.,TRBJ2-2,TRBV25-1
TGTGCCAGCAGTTTATGGGGGGGCCGGCAGGAGACCCAGTACTTC,CASSLWGGRQETQYF,.,.,TRBJ2-5,TRBV6-5
TGTGCCAGCAGCGTAGCCCCCAGGGAGGTCCACGAGCAGTACTTC,CASSVAPREVHEQYF,.,.,TRBJ2-7,TRBV9
TGTGCCAGCAGACAGACCACAGATACGCAGTATTTT,CASRQTTDTQYF,.,few,TRBJ2-3,TRBV12-3/TRBV12-4
TGCGCCAGCAGCTTGACGGCGGGCAGGAACACCGGGGAGCTGTTTTTT,CASSLTAGRNTGELFF,.,once,TRBJ2-2,TRBV5-1
TGTGCCAGCCGGGACAGTTTCTACGAGCAGTACTTC,CASRDSFYEQYF,TRBD1,.,TRBJ2-7,TRBV2
TGTGCCAGCAGCCCAACAACGAACACCGGGGAGCTGTTTTTT,CASSPTTNTGELFF,.,.,TRBJ2-2,TRBV7-3